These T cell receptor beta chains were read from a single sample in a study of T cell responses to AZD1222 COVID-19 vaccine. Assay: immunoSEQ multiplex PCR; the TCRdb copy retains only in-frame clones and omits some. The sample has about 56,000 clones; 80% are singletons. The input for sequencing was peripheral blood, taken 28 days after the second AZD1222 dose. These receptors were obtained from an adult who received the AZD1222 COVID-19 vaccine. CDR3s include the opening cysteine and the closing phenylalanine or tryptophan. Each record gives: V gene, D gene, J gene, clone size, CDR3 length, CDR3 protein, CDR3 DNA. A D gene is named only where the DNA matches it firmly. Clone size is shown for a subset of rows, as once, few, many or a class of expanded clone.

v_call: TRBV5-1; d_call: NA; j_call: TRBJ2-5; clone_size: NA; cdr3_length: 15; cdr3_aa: CASSFMSGDQETQYF; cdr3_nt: TGCGCCAGCAGCTTTATGTCAGGGGACCAAGAGACCCAGTACTTC
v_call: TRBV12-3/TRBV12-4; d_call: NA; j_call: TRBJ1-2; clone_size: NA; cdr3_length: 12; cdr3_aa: CASSLRNYGYTF; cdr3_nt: TGTGCCAGCAGTTTACGAAACTATGGCTACACCTTC
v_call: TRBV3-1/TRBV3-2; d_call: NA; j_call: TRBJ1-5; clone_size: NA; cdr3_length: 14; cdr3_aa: CASSPIGGYQPQHF; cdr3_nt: TGTGCCAGCAGCCCTATAGGAGGATACCAGCCCCAGCATTTT
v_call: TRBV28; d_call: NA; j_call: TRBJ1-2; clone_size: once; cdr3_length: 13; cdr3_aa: CASSSSLGYGYTF; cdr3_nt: TGTGCCAGCAGTTCTTCTCTGGGCTATGGCTACACCTTC
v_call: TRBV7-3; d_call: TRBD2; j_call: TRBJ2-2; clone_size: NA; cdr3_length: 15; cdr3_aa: CASRSAGGNTGELFF; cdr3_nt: TGTGCCAGCAGGAGCGCGGGAGGGAACACCGGGGAGCTGTTTTTT
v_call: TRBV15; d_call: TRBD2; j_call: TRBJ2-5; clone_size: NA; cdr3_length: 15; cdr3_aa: CATSRESGTRETQYF; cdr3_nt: TGTGCCACCAGCAGAGAGAGCGGGACGCGCGAGACCCAGTACTTC
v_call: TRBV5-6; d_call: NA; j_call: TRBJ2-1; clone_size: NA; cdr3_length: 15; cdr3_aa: CASSLDGGFRNEQFF; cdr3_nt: TGTGCCAGCAGCTTGGATGGTGGATTTCGCAATGAGCAGTTCTTC
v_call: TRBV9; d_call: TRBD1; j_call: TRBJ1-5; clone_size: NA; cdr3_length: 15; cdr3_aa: CASSEGDRGGQPQHF; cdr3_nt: TGTGCCAGCAGCGAGGGAGACAGGGGCGGCCAGCCCCAGCATTTT
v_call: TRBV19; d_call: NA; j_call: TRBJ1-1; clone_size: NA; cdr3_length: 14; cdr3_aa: CASSMYGQRAEAFF; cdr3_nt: TGTGCCAGTAGTATGTACGGACAGAGAGCTGAAGCTTTCTTT
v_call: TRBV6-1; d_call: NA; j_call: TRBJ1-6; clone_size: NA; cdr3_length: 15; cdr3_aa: CASSEGGGGNSPLHF; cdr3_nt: TGTGCCAGCAGTGAGGGGGGAGGGGGGAATTCACCCCTCCACTTT
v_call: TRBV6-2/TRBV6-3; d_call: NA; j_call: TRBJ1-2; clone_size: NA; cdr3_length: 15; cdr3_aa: CASSITALANYGYTF; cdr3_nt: TGTGCCAGCAGCATTACAGCGTTAGCTAACTATGGCTACACCTTC
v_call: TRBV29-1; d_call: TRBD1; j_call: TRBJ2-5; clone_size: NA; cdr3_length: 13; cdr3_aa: CSVGSQGHETQYF; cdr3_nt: TGCAGCGTGGGATCACAGGGGCACGAGACCCAGTACTTC
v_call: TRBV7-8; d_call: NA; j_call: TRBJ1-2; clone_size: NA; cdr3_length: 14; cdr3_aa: CASSQTRDLWGYTF; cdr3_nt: TGTGCCAGCAGCCAAACGAGGGATCTTTGGGGCTACACCTTC
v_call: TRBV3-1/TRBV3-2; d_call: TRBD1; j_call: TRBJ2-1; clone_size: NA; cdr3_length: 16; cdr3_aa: CASSQQDRGLGNEQFF; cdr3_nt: TGTGCCAGCAGCCAACAAGACAGGGGATTGGGCAATGAGCAGTTCTTC
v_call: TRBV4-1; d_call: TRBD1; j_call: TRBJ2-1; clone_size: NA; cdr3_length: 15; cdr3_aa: CASSPGQQEYNEQFF; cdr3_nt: TGCGCCAGCAGCCCGGGACAGCAGGAATACAATGAGCAGTTCTTC
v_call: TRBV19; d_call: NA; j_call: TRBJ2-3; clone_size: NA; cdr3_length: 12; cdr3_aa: CASGGSTDTQYF; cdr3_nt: TGTGCCAGTGGAGGGAGCACAGATACGCAGTATTTT
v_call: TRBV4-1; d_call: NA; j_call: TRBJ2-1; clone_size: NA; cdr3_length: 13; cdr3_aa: CASSQGRGNEQFF; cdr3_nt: TGCGCCAGCAGCCAAGGGAGGGGCAATGAGCAGTTCTTC
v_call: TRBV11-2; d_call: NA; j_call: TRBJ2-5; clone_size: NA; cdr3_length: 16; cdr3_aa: CASSLDTRGRRETQYF; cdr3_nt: TGTGCCAGCAGCTTAGATACCCGAGGGAGGAGAGAGACCCAGTACTTC
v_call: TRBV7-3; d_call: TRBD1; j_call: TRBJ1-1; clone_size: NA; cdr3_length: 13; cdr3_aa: CASSAGQDTEAFF; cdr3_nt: TGTGCCAGCAGCGCCGGACAGGACACTGAAGCTTTCTTT
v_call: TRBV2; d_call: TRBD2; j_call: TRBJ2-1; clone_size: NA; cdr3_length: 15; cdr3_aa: CASSLELAGDNEQFF; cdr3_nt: TGTGCCAGCAGCCTAGAGCTAGCGGGGGACAATGAGCAGTTCTTC
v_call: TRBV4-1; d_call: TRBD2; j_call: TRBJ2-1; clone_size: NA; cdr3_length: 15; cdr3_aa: CASSQGERGGDEQFF; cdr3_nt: TGCGCCAGCAGCCAAGGGGAGCGGGGGGGCGATGAGCAGTTCTTC
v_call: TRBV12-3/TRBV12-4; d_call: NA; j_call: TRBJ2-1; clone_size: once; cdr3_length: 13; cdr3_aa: CASSSPTWFEQFF; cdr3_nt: TGTGCCAGCAGTTCCCCGACTTGGTTTGAGCAGTTCTTC
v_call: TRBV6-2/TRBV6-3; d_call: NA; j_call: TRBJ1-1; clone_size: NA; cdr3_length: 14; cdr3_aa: CASSYAGPSTEAFF; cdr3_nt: TGTGCCAGCAGTTACGCGGGCCCGTCCACTGAAGCTTTCTTT
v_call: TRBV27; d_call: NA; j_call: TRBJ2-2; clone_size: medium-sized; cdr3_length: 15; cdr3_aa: CASSPQGSNTGELFF; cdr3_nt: TGTGCCAGCAGTCCACAGGGCTCGAACACCGGGGAGCTGTTTTTT
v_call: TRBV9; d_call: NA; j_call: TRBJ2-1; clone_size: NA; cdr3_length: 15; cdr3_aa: CASSEGWSSYNEQFF; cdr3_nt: TGTGCCAGCAGCGAGGGGTGGAGCTCCTACAATGAGCAGTTCTTC